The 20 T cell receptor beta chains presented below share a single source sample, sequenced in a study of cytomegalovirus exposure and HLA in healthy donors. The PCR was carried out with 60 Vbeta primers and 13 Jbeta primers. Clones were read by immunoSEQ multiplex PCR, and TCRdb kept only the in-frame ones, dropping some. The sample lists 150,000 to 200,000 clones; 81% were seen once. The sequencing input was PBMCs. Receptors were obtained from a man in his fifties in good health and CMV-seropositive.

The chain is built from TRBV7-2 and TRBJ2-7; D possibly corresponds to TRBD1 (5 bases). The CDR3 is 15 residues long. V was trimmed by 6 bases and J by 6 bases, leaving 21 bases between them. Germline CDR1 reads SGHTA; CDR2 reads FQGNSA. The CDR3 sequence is CASSPSWGQGSEQYF. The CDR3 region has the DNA TGTGCCAGCAGTCCTTCGTGGGGCCAAGGATCCGAGCAGTACTTC. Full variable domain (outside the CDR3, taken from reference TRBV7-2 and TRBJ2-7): GAGVSQSPSNKVTEKGKDVELRCDPISGHTALYWYRQSLGQGLEFLIYFQGNSAPDKSGLPSDRFSAERTGGSVSTLTIQRTQQEDSAVYLCASSPSWGQGSEQYFGPGTRLTVT.

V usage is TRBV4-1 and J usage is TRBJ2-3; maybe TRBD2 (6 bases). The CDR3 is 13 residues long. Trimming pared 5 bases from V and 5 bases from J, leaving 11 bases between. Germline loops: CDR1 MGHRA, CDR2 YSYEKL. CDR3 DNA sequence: TGCGCCAGCAGCTCCCAGGGAGGAGATACGCAGTATTTT. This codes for CASSSQGGDTQYF.

DNA for the CDR3: TGCGCCAGCCAAGAGGACTTAACCAGTTATGGCTACACCTTC. The encoded protein is CASQEDLTSYGYTF. The V and J genes are TRBV5-1 and TRBJ1-2, with no clear D. This CDR3 is built from 14 residues. CDR1 and CDR2 (germline): SGHRS, YFSETQ. V gave up 7 bases and J gave up 5 bases, with 18 bases separating them. Full variable domain (rest looked up from reference TRBV5-1 and TRBJ1-2): KAGVTQTPRYLIKTRGQQVTLSCSPISGHRSVSWYQQTPGQGLQFLFEYFSETQRNKGNFPGRFSGRQFSNSRSEMNVSTLELGDSALYLCASQEDLTSYGYTFGSGTRLTVV.

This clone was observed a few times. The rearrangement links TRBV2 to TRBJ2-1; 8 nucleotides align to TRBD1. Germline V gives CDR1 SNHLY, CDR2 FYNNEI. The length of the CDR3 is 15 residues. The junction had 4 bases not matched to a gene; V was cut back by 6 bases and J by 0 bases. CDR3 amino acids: CASSPDRGSYNEQFF. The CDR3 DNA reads TGTGCCAGCAGCCCTGACAGGGGCTCCTACAATGAGCAGTTCTTC.

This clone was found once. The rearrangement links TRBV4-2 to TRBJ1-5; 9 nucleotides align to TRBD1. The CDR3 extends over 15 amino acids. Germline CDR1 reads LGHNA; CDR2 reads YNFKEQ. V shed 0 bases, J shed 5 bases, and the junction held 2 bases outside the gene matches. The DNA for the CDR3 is TGTGCCAGCAGCCAAGATAGACAGGGGGATCAGCCCCAGCATTTT. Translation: CASSQDRQGDQPQHF.

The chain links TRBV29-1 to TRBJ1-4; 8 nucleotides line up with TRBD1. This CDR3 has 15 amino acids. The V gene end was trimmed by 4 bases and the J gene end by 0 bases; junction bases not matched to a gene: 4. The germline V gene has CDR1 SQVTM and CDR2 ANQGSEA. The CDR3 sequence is CSVGGQDPTNEKLFF. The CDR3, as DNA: TGCAGCGTTGGGGGACAGGACCCAACTAATGAAAAACTGTTTTTT. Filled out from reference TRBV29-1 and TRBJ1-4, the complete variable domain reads SAVISQKPSRDICQRGTSLTIQCQVDSQVTMMFWYRQQPGQSLTLIATANQGSEATYESGFVIDKFPISRPNLTFSTLTVSNMSPEDSSIYLCSVGGQDPTNEKLFFGSGTQLSVL.

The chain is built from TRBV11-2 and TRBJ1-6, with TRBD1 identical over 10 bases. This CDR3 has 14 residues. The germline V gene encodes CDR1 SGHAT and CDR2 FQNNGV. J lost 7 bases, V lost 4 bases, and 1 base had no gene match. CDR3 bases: TGTGCCAGCAGCTCGGGACAGGGGAATTCACCCCTCCACTTT. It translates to CASSSGQGNSPLHF.

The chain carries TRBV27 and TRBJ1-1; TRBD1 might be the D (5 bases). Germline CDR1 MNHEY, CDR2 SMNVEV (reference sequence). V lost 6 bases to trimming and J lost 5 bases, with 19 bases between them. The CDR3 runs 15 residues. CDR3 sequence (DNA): TGTGCCAGCAGCCGGTCAGGGTACTTACGGACTGAAGCTTTCTTT. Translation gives CASSRSGYLRTEAFF.

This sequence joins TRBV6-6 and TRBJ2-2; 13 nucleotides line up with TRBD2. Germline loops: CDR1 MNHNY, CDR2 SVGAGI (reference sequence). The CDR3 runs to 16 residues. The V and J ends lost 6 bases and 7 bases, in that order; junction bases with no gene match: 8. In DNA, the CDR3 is TGTGCCAGCAGAACGGGACTAGCGGGATCGGACGGGGAGCTGTTTTTT. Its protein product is CASRTGLAGSDGELFF.

In nucleotides, the CDR3 is TGCAGCGTTGAAGATTCCCCAGGGGTCCCTATTGGCTACACCTTC. Its translation is CSVEDSPGVPIGYTF. The chain recombines TRBV29-1 with TRBJ1-2; perhaps TRBD1 as D (6 bases). Trimming stripped 0 bases from V and 7 bases from J, with 18 bases between. This CDR3 spans 15 amino acids. Germline CDR1 and CDR2: SQVTM and ANQGSEA.

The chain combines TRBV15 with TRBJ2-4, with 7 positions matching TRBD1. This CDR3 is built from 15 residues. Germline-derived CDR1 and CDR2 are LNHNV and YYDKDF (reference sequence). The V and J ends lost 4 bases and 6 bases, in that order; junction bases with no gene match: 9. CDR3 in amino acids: CATSNFRDSGNIQYF. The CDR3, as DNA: TGTGCCACCAGCAATTTCCGGGACAGTGGAAACATTCAGTACTTC.

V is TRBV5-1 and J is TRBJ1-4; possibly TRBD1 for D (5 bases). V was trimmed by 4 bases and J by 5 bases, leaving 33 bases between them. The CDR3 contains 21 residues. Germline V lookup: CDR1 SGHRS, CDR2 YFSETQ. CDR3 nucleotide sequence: TGCGCCAGCAGCCCACGAGGGGTATTTGGAGGGTTTGGCAGGTCAAATGAAAAACTGTTTTTT. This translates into CASSPRGVFGGFGRSNEKLFF.

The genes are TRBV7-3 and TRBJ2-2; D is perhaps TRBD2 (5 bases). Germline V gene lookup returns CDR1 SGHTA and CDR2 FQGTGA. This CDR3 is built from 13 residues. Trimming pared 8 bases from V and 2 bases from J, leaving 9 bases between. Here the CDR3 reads CASGSANTGELFF. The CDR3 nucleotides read TGTGCCAGCGGGAGCGCTAACACCGGGGAGCTGTTTTTT.

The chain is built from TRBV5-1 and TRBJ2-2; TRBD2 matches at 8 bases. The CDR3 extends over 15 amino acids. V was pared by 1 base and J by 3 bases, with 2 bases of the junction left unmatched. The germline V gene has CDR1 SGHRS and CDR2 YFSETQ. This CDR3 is CASSLFGGDTGELFF. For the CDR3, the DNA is TGCGCCAGCAGCTTGTTCGGGGGGGACACCGGGGAGCTGTTTTTT.

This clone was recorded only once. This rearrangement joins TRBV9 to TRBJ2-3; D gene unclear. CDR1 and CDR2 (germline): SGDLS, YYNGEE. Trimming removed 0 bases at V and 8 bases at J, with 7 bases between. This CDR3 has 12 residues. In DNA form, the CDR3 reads TGTGCCAGCAGCGTAGTCCCAGGTACGCAGTATTTT. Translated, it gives CASSVVPGTQYF.

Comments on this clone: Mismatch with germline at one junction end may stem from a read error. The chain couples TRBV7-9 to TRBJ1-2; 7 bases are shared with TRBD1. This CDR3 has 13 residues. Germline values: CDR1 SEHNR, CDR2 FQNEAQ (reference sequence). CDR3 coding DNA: TGTTCCAGCAATAGGGGGCTCGACTATGGCTACACCTTC. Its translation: CSSNRGLDYGYTF.

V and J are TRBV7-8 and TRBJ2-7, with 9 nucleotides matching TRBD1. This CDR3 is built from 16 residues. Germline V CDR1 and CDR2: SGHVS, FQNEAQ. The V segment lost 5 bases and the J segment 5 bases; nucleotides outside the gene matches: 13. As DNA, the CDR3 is TGTGCCAGCAGCCCGCACAGGGGGCGACGGATCAACGAGCAGTACTTC. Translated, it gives CASSPHRGRRINEQYF.

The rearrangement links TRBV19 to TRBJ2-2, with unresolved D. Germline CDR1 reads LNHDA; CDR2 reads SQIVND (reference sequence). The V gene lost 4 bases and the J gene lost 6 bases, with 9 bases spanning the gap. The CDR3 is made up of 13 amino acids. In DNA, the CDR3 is TGTGCCAGTAGTACTACCCGGGCCGGGGAGCTGTTTTTT. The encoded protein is CASSTTRAGELFF.

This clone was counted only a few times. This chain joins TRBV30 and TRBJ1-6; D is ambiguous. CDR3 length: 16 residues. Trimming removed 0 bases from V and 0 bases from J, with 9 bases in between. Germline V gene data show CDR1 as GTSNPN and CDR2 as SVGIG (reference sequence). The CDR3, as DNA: TGTGCCTGGAGTGTGTCTGGGAGCTCCTATAATTCACCCCTCCACTTT. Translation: CAWSVSGSSYNSPLHF.

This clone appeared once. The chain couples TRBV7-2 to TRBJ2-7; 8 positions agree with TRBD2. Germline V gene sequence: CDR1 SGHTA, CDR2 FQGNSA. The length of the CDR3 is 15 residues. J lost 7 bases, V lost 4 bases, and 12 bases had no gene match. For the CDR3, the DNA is TGTGCCAGCAGCTCGGGGGGCTGGAGCGGGAGAGAGCAGTACTTC. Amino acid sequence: CASSSGGWSGREQYF.